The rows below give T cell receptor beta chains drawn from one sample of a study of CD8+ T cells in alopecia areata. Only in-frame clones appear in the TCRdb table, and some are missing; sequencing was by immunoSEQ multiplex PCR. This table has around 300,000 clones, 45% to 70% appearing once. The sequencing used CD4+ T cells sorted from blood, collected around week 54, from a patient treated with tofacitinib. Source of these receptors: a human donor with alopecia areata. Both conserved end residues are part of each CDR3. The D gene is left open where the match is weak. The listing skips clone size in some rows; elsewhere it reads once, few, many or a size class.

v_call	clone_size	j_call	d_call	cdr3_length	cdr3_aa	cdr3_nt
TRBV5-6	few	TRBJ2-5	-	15	CASSYIGGTQETQYF	TGTGCCAGCAGCTACATCGGGGGAACCCAAGAGACCCAGTACTTC
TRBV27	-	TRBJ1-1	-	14	CASSLTGWNTEAFF	TGTGCCAGCAGTTTGACAGGCTGGAACACTGAAGCTTTCTTT
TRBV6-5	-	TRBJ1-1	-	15	CASSYAGVGNTEAFF	TGTGCCAGCAGTTACGCTGGGGTGGGGAACACTGAAGCTTTCTTT
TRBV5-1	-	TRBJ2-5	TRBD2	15	CASSLELAVGETQYF	TGCGCCAGCAGCTTGGAGCTAGCGGTTGGTGAGACCCAGTACTTC
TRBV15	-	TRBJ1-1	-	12	CATSRDRGKAFF	TGTGCCACCAGCAGAGATCGGGGGAAAGCTTTCTTT
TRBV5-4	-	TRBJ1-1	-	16	CASSLVNRDMNTEAFF	TGTGCCAGCAGCTTGGTCAACAGGGACATGAACACTGAAGCTTTCTTT
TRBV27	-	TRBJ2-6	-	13	CASSYSGANVLTF	TGTGCCAGCAGTTACTCTGGGGCCAACGTCCTGACTTTC
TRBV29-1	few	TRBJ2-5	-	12	CSVDLLGETQYF	TGCAGCGTTGATCTGCTCGGGGAGACCCAGTACTTC
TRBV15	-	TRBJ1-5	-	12	CATSRDTQPQHF	TGTGCCACCAGCAGAGACACTCAGCCCCAGCATTTT
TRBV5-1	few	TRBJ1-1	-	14	CASSLGALNTEAFF	TGCGCCAGCAGCTTGGGGGCCTTGAACACTGAAGCTTTCTTT
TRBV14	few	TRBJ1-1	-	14	CASSQGGRGAEAFF	TGTGCCAGCAGCCAAGGGGGCCGTGGGGCTGAAGCTTTCTTT
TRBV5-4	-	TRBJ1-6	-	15	CASSLEGRRNSPLHF	TGTGCCAGCAGCTTGGAGGGGAGAAGAAATTCACCCCTCCACTTT
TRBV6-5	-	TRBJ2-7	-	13	CAISETPSYEQYF	TGTGCCATCAGTGAGACGCCTTCCTACGAGCAGTACTTC
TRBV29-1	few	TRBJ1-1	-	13	CSVARRHTFEAFF	TGCAGCGTTGCCAGGCGTCATACATTTGAAGCTTTCTTT
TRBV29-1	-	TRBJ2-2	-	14	CSVGQQGGLGELFF	TGCAGCGTTGGGCAGCAGGGTGGCCTCGGGGAGCTGTTTTTT
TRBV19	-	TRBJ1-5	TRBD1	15	CASSSFGTGVQPQHF	TGTGCCAGTAGCTCCTTCGGGACAGGGGTCCAGCCCCAGCATTTT
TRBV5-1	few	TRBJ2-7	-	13	CASSLRMSYEQYF	TGCGCCAGCAGCTTGCGCATGTCCTACGAGCAGTACTTC
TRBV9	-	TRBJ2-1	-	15	CASSVVSSTYNEQFF	TGTGCCAGCAGCGTAGTTTCTTCTACCTACAATGAGCAGTTCTTC
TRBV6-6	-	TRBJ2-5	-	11	CASTGQETQYF	TGTGCCAGCACAGGCCAAGAGACCCAGTACTTC
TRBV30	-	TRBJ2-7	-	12	CAWTNGGFEQYF	TGTGCCTGGACCAACGGGGGTTTCGAGCAGTACTTC
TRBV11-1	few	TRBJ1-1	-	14	CASSEGGRRTEAFF	TGTGCCAGCAGCGAAGGGGGGCGCAGGACTGAAGCTTTCTTT
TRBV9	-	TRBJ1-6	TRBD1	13	CASSRQGESPLHF	TGTGCCAGCAGCCGACAGGGAGAGTCACCCCTCCACTTT
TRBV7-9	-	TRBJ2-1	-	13	CASSFQTYNEQFF	TGTGCCAGCAGCTTCCAGACCTACAATGAGCAGTTCTTC
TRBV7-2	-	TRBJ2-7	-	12	CASSLPGQVQYF	TGTGCCAGCAGCTTACCGGGACAAGTGCAGTACTTC